This TCR beta chain was captured by sequencing in a study of regulatory T cells in long-lasting Graves disease. The CDR3 has 15 residues. V gave up 2 bases and J gave up 1 base, with 10 bases separating them. Investigators prepared the TCR beta libraries by applying iRepertoire HTBI primers and Arm-PCR of CDR3 regions. TCRdb passed the multiplex PCR reads through MiXCR, listing each CDR3 protein once. The profile covers some 560,000 distinct CDR3 sequences, with around 16% appearing a single time and 20% to 30% taken by the ten largest. Regarding time point: newly diagnosed GD, antithyroid drugs for less than 3 months. The TCR library was made from RNA that had been extracted from PBMCs in TRIzol. The authors diagnosed Graves' disease using American Thyroid Association guidelines. The same sample was also used in a study of T cells in Graves' hyperthyroidism and ophthalmopathy. That paper states: Researchers ran a first-round RT-PCR on the TCR CDR3 using the HTBI primer set.

This receptor was identified in a woman aged 35-60 years with Graves disease. The source was peripheral blood mononuclear cells (PBMCs), collected at new diagnosis, from a patient treated with antithyroid drugs. This rearrangement joins TRBV12-3 or TRBV12-4 to TRBJ2-3, with D uncertain. CDR3 nucleotides: TGTGCCAGCAGTTTAATTCCTCCGGGCACAGATACGCAGTATTTT. It codes for CASSLIPPGTDTQYF.